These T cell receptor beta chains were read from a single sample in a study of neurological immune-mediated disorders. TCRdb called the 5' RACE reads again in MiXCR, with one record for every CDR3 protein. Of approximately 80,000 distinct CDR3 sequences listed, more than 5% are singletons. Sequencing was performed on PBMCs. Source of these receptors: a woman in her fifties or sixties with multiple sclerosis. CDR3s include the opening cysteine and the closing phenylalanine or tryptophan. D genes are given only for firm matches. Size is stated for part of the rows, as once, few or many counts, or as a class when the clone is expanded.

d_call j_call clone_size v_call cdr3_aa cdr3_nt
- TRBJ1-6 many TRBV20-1 CSARDLPGENSPLHF TGCAGTGCTAGAGATTTGCCGGGTGAGAATTCACCCCTCCACTTT
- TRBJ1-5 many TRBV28 CASSLIVGNQPQHF TGTGCCAGCAGTTTGATCGTCGGAAATCAGCCCCAGCATTTT
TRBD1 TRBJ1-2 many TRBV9 CASSSPDRGGDGYTF TGTGCCAGCAGCTCACCTGACAGGGGCGGGGATGGCTACACCTTC
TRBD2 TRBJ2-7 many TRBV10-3 CAIRNTSGSYEQYF TGTGCCATCCGGAACACTAGCGGTTCCTACGAGCAGTACTTC
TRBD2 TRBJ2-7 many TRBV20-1 CSASRWTSGGAGYEQYF TGCAGTGCTAGTCGGTGGACTAGCGGGGGGGCGGGGTACGAGCAGTACTTC
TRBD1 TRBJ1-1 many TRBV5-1 CASSFGQGRPEAFF TGCGCCAGCAGCTTTGGACAGGGTCGTCCCGAAGCTTTCTTT
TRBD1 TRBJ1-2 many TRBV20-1 CSALDRVYGYTF TGCAGTGCTCTCGACAGGGTTTATGGCTACACCTTC
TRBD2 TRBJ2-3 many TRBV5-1 CASSLDRRGAMDTQYF TGCGCCAGCAGCTTGGATCGGCGGGGGGCGATGGATACGCAGTATTTT
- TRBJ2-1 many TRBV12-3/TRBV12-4 CASGIGGRLSYNEQFF TGTGCCAGCGGAATAGGAGGTCGGCTCTCCTACAATGAGCAGTTCTTC
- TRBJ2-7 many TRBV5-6 CASSLVGGYEQYF TGTGCCAGCAGCTTGGTGGGCGGTTACGAGCAGTACTTC
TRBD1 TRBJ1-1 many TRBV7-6 CASSQRQGGREAFF TGTGCCAGCAGCCAAAGACAGGGTGGTCGCGAAGCTTTCTTT
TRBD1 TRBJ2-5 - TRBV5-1 CASSSRDSQETQYF TGCGCCAGCAGCTCCCGGGACAGCCAAGAGACCCAGTACTTC
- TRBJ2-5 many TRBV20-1 CSAPVRPGLDKETQYF TGCAGTGCCCCCGTACGTCCGGGACTCGACAAAGAGACCCAGTACTTC
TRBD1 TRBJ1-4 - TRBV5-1 CASSLGDRGLEKLFF TGCGCCAGCAGCTTGGGGGACAGGGGGCTAGAAAAACTGTTTTTT
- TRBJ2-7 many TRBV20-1 CSALGDGSYEQYF TGCAGTGCCTTGGGCGACGGCTCCTACGAGCAGTACTTC
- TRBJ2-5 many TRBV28 CASSLRAGETQYF TGTGCCAGCAGTTTAAGGGCGGGAGAGACCCAGTACTTC
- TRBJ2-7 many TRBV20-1 CSFPDRRTYEQYF TGCAGTTTCCCCGACAGGCGTACCTACGAGCAGTACTTC
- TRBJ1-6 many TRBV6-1 CASSGNRVRGSPLHF TGTGCCAGCAGTGGAAACAGGGTTAGGGGTTCACCCCTCCACTTT
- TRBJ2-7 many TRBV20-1 CSARDRGGAYEQYF TGCAGTGCTAGAGACAGGGGGGGGGCCTACGAGCAGTACTTC
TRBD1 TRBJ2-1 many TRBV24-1 CATSDPGTGDLNEQFF TGTGCCACCAGTGATCCCGGGACAGGGGACCTCAATGAGCAGTTCTTC
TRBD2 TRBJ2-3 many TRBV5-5 CASSLAGGPVDTQYF TGTGCCAGCAGCTTGGCGGGGGGGCCGGTAGATACGCAGTATTTT
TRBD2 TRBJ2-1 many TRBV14 CASSLTSGGYNEQFF TGTGCCAGCAGCCTTACAAGCGGGGGCTACAATGAGCAGTTCTTC
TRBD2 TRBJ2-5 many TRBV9 CASSVMPSGGALQETQYF TGTGCCAGCAGCGTAATGCCCAGCGGGGGGGCCCTCCAAGAGACCCAGTACTTC
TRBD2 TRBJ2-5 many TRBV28 CASSGGWSGGETQYF TGTGCCAGCAGCGGGGGGTGGAGCGGGGGAGAGACCCAGTACTTC
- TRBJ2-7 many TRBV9 CASSSAVPYEQYF TGTGCCAGCAGCTCTGCTGTGCCCTACGAGCAGTACTTC
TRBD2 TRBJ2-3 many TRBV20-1 CSARPIAGAHTDTQYF TGCAGTGCACGTCCCATAGCGGGGGCCCACACAGATACGCAGTATTTT
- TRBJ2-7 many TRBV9 CASSGPSGVDYEQYF TGTGCCAGCAGCGGACCGTCGGGTGTAGACTACGAGCAGTACTTC
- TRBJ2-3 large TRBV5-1 CASSDGTTSTDTQYF TGCGCCAGCAGTGACGGGACGACTAGCACAGATACGCAGTATTTT
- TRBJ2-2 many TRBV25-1 CASSQGGGRATGELFF TGTGCCAGCAGCCAAGGAGGGGGGCGCGCCACCGGGGAGCTGTTTTTT
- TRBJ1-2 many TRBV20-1 CSARNQEPSNYGYTF TGCAGTGCTAGAAATCAGGAGCCAAGTAACTATGGCTACACCTTC
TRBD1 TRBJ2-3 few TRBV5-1 CASSFRGQGDTQYF TGCGCCAGCAGCTTCAGGGGGCAGGGAGATACGCAGTATTTT
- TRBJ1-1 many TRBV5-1 CASSLVPGNTEAFF TGCGCCAGCAGCTTGGTCCCCGGTAACACTGAAGCTTTCTTT
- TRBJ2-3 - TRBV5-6 CASSLARGYSTDTQYF TGTGCCAGCAGCTTGGCCAGAGGATATAGCACAGATACGCAGTATTTT
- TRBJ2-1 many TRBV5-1 CASSIGPNNEQFF TGCGCCAGCAGTATAGGTCCCAACAATGAGCAGTTCTTC
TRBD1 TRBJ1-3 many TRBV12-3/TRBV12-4 CASSRLTGAGNTIYF TGTGCCAGCAGCCGCCTCACAGGGGCCGGAAACACCATATATTTT
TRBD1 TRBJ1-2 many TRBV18 CASSPGQGNYGYTF TGTGCCAGCTCACCCGGACAGGGGAACTATGGCTACACCTTC
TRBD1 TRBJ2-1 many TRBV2 CASTFGQGAFEQFF TGTGCCAGCACTTTTGGACAGGGGGCGTTTGAGCAGTTCTTC
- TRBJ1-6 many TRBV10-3 CAIRDRQDNSPLHF TGTGCCATCAGGGACAGACAAGATAATTCACCCCTCCACTTT
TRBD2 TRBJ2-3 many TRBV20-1 CSAREGGPPNTQYF TGCAGTGCTAGAGAGGGAGGGCCTCCTAATACGCAGTATTTT
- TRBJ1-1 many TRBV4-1 CASSHPPPSGPGVHTEAFF TGCGCCAGCAGCCACCCCCCCCCGTCGGGCCCCGGAGTACACACTGAAGCTTTCTTT
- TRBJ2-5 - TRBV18 CASSLHQGQETQYF TGTGCCAGCTCACTACACCAGGGACAAGAGACCCAGTACTTC
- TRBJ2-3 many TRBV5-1 CASSQFSTDTQYF TGCGCCAGCAGCCAGTTTAGCACAGATACGCAGTATTTT
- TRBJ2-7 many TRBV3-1 CASSRQPQGYEQYF TGTGCCAGCAGCCGCCAGCCTCAGGGATACGAGCAGTACTTC
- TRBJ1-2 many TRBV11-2 CASSPGPSYTF TGTGCCAGCAGCCCCGGACCGAGCTACACCTTC
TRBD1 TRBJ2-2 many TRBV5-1 CASSSGQGSRELFF TGCGCCAGCAGCTCAGGACAGGGGTCCCGGGAGCTGTTTTTT
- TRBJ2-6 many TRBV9 CASSVSGMNYGLSGANVLTF TGTGCCAGCAGCGTATCGGGGATGAATTATGGGCTCTCTGGGGCCAACGTCCTGACTTTC
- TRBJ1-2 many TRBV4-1 CASSQADGTNYGYTF TGCGCCAGCAGCCAAGCCGACGGGACTAACTATGGCTACACCTTC